This T cell receptor beta chain was captured in a study of T cell responses to AZD1222 COVID-19 vaccine. Study results and caveats: Females made up more of the donors, who were largely white British, and clonal diversity may have come out too low.

Produced via immunoSEQ multiplex PCR; TCRdb's table is partial and in-frame only. In the table there are 80,000 or so clones, around 90% of which are singletons. Regarding this clone: What it binds is unknown.

The CDR3 runs to 15 residues. The germline V and J ends were trimmed by 7 bases and 6 bases, with 16 bases remaining between them. Per germline, CDR1 MDHEN and CDR2 SYDVKM. The sequence was obtained from an adult who received the AZD1222 COVID-19 vaccine. The chain links TRBV28 to TRBJ1-6; D is unresolved. Specimen: peripheral blood, collected 28 days after the second AZD1222 dose. The CDR3 DNA follows: TGTGCCAGCAAACCCGACCCCGTCAGTAATTCACCCCTCCACTTT. Its translation: CASKPDPVSNSPLHF.